This TCR beta chain was sequenced during a study of spatial heterogeneity in lung cancer. On the study more broadly: Beta-chain sequences were consistently detected more often than alpha-chain sequences. The study observed each unique TCR and UMI combination more than ten times on average in raw reads.

This clonotype is termed medium-sized. Time point noted: sample taken at primary tumor resection. Whole RNA, isolated from tumor, nontumor lung or frozen PBMC, was sequenced without prior sorting. Patients with untreated early-stage non-small cell lung cancer, numbering 55 to 75, were the donors. The study tagged each TCR cDNA molecule with a unique molecular identifier. Via MiXCR, TCRdb re-called the 5' RACE reads, giving one row per CDR3 protein. The repertoire holds about 7,200 distinct CDR3 sequences, with around 5.8% as singletons. CDR3 length: 15 amino acids. CDR1 and CDR2 from the germline V gene are MNHNS and SASEGT. V was clipped by 0 bases and J by 6 bases; unmatched bases: 4.

The sequencing used normal lung tissue next to the tumor, collected at surgery. The chain carries TRBV6-1 and TRBJ2-1; 8 positions agree with TRBD1. The TCR originated in a female donor with early-stage non-small cell lung cancer. CDR3 sequence (DNA): TGTGCCAGCAGTGAAGCTCAGGGGGCGGCCAATGAGCAGTTCTTC. Its translation is CASSEAQGAANEQFF.